Presented here are 9 T cell receptor beta chains from one specimen sequenced in a study of control samples from healthy donors and cancer patients. Using immunoSEQ multiplex PCR, the repertoire was profiled, and TCRdb retains in-frame clones only, with some absent. This sample has over 70,000 clones, with 85% to 90% found just once. The source material was blood. Receptor source: a woman aged 60-75 years in good health.

This clone turned up a few times. V is TRBV29-1 and J is TRBJ2-1, with 10 bases lining up with TRBD2. Germline V CDR1 and CDR2: SQVTM, ANQGSEA. After removal of 1 base from V and 9 bases from J, the junction contained 6 bases not matched to a gene. The CDR3 length is 14 residues. CDR3 amino acids: CSVEALSGRAEQFF. CDR3 DNA sequence: TGCAGCGTTGAAGCTTTGAGCGGGAGGGCTGAGCAGTTCTTC.

CDR3 sequence: CASSKTPGTGVGNQPQHF. Written as DNA, the CDR3 is TGTGCCAGCAGCAAAACCCCTGGGACGGGAGTTGGCAATCAGCCCCAGCATTTT. The rearrangement links TRBV7-9 to TRBJ1-5; TRBD1 might be the D (5 bases). V was clipped by 5 bases and J by 2 bases, with 22 bases between them. Germline-derived CDR1 and CDR2 are SEHNR and FQNEAQ (reference sequence). The CDR3 totals 18 residues.

V gene TRBV7-2 combines with J gene TRBJ2-1; D is unclear. Between the trimmed V and J ends, which lost 1 base and 0 bases, there was a span of 7 bases. The CDR3 runs 15 residues. Looked up from germline, CDR1 is SGHTA and CDR2 is FQGNSA. CDR3 amino acids: CASSLGPSSYNEQFF. The CDR3 nucleotides are TGTGCCAGCAGCTTAGGACCAAGCTCCTACAATGAGCAGTTCTTC.

The chain carries TRBV5-1 and TRBJ2-5; 8 nucleotides line up with TRBD2. The germline V gene has CDR1 SGHRS and CDR2 YFSETQ. V trimming: 2 bases; J trimming: 5 bases; junction bases outside the gene matches: 8. The CDR3 has 15 residues. The CDR3 DNA reads as TGCGCCAGCAGCTTCTTCCCGGGACTAGACGAGACCCAGTACTTC. Its translation is CASSFFPGLDETQYF.

CDR3 DNA: TGCGCCAGCAGCGCACAGACTAGCGGGAGGGTAGGAGAGACCCAGTACTTC. As protein: CASSAQTSGRVGETQYF. The rearrangement uses TRBV5-1 and TRBJ2-5; 14 bases match TRBD2. This CDR3 contains 17 residues. The V and J ends lost 4 bases and 4 bases, in that order; junction bases with no gene match: 9. The V gene's germline CDR1 is SGHRS and CDR2 YFSETQ.

The V call is TRBV7-9, the J call TRBJ1-1; D call uncertain. The V end was cut by 1 base, the J end by 1 base, with 10 bases between. The CDR3 spans 15 residues. Germline assignment: CDR1 SEHNR and CDR2 FQNEAQ (reference sequence). The CDR3 loop reads CASSLVGLRNTEAFF. The CDR3 DNA sequence: TGTGCCAGCAGCTTAGTCGGATTAAGGAACACTGAAGCTTTCTTT.

As to this clone: The junction departs from the called germline gene at one end, perhaps through a read error. The chain couples TRBV5-1 to TRBJ1-2; weak D call: TRBD1 (5 bases). The CDR3 runs to 13 residues. Per germline, CDR1 SGHRS and CDR2 YFSETQ. CDR3 region: CASRLDTNYGYTF. In DNA, the CDR3 is TGCGCCAGCAGATTGGACACTAACTATGGCTACACCTTC.

The V gene is TRBV28, the J gene TRBJ1-1; no definite D call. V lost 5 bases and J lost 5, with 9 bases in between. The CDR3 is 12 amino acids. The V gene's germline CDR1 is MDHEN and CDR2 SYDVKM. The CDR3 coding sequence is TGTGCCAGCAGTAAAGTCTTGACTGAAGCTTTCTTT. Translated, it gives CASSKVLTEAFF.

This clone was detected only once. The chain links TRBV5-1 to TRBJ1-3; 9 bases fit TRBD1. V shed 0 bases, J shed 4 bases, and the junction held 2 bases outside the gene matches. The CDR3 totals 15 residues. Per germline, CDR1 SGHRS and CDR2 YFSETQ. The CDR3 nucleotides are TGCGCCAGCAGCTTGGGACAGGGGGACGGAAACACCATATATTTT. As protein: CASSLGQGDGNTIYF.